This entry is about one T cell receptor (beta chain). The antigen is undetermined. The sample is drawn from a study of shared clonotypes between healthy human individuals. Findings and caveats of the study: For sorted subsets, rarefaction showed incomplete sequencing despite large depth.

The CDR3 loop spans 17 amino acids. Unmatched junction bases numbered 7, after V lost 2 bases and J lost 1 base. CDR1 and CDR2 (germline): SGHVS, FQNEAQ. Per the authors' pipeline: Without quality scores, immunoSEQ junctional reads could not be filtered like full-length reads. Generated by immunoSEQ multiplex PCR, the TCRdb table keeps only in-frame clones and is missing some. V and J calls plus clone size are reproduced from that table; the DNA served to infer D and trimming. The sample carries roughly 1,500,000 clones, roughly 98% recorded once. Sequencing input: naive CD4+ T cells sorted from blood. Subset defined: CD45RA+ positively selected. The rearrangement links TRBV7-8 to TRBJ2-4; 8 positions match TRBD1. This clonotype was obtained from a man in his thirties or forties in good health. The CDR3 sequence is CASSLIQGDLAKNIQYF. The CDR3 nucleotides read TGTGCCAGCAGCTTAATACAGGGGGATTTGGCCAAAAACATTCAGTACTTC.